The 21 T cell receptor beta chains below all came from one sample that was sequenced in a study of blood T cell repertoires in COVID-19. Sequenced by immunoSEQ multiplex PCR; TCRdb stores in-frame clones only, minus some. The sample consists of more than 200,000 clones, around four fifths of them appearing once. The sequenced sample was peripheral blood. The source is a man aged 35-49 years with acute or convalescent COVID-19.

The chain joins TRBV29-1 to TRBJ2-3, with D possibly matching TRBD2 (6 bases). Looked up from germline, CDR1 is SQVTM and CDR2 is ANQGSEA. This CDR3 comprises 12 residues. V lost 4 bases and J 2 bases, leaving 7 bases between the germline ends. CDR3: CSVVAVTDTQYF. For the CDR3, the DNA is TGCAGCGTTGTAGCGGTCACAGATACGCAGTATTTT.

The rearrangement joins TRBV4-1 to TRBJ1-6; D possibly corresponds to TRBD1 (5 bases). Germline CDR1 reads MGHRA; CDR2 reads YSYEKL. The V end lost 1 base, the J end lost 8 bases, and 12 bases lay between the germline ends. CDR3 length: 15 residues. The CDR3 DNA sequence: TGCGCCAGCAGCCAAGTGGACGGGGGGTATTCACCCCTCCACTTT. It translates to CASSQVDGGYSPLHF.

The chain is built from TRBV6-2 or TRBV6-3 and TRBJ1-5; 8 bases match TRBD1. V was clipped by 6 bases and J by 1 base; unmatched bases: 5. Germline CDR1 is MNHEY and CDR2 is SVGEGT. CDR3 length equals 15 residues. The CDR3 sequence is CASSPGGGSNQPQHF. The CDR3 DNA follows: TGTGCCAGCAGCCCAGGGGGCGGGAGCAATCAGCCCCAGCATTTT.

This clone came up many times. The chain carries TRBV6-5 and TRBJ1-3; a possible D gene is TRBD1 (6 bases). This CDR3 spans 14 amino acids. The V end was cut by 6 bases, the J end by 2 bases, with 11 bases between. Germline V CDR1 and CDR2: MNHEY, SVGAGI. The CDR3 sequence: CASRSQGPGNTIYF. The CDR3 DNA reads TGTGCCAGCAGGTCACAGGGACCTGGAAACACCATATATTTT.

The rearrangement uses TRBV12-3 or TRBV12-4 and TRBJ1-1, with D tentatively TRBD1 (5 bases). This CDR3 contains 12 residues. Trimming shortened V by 7 bases and J by 4 bases, and 10 bases separated the two germline ends. The CDR3 reads CASNRGGTEAFF. CDR3 sequence (DNA): TGTGCCAGCAATAGGGGTGGCACTGAAGCTTTCTTT.

The CDR3 spells CASRRGASYEQYF. The CDR3 DNA follows: TGTGCCAGCAGACGGGGGGCCTCATACGAGCAGTACTTC. The chain has TRBV27 and TRBJ2-7, with TRBD2 as a possible D gene (7 bases). CDR3 length: 13 amino acids. In germline, CDR1 is MNHEY, CDR2 SMNVEV (reference sequence). The V and J ends lost 6 bases and 4 bases respectively, with 13 bases between them.

The chain has TRBV27 and TRBJ2-5, with 8 bases aligning to TRBD1. V lost 6 bases, J lost 5 bases, and 8 bases stayed unmatched. Germline loops: CDR1 MNHEY, CDR2 SMNVEV (reference sequence). The CDR3 totals 14 residues. For the CDR3, the DNA is TGTGCCAGCAGATTAACTCAGGGGGCGGAGACCCAGTACTTC. It specifies CASRLTQGAETQYF.

V is TRBV10-3 and J is TRBJ2-1, with 12 bases identical to TRBD2. Trimming took 1 base from V and 8 from J; bases not matched to a gene: 6. The CDR3 has 16 amino acids. The germline CDR1 and CDR2 sequences are ENHRY and SYGVKD. This chain's CDR3 is CAISEYLAGGNDEQFF. The CDR3 DNA follows: TGTGCCATCAGTGAGTACCTAGCGGGAGGGAACGATGAGCAGTTCTTC.

The chain links TRBV14 to TRBJ1-2; no reliable D call. Trimming removed 3 bases from V and 5 bases from J, with 16 bases in between. This CDR3 comprises 15 residues. Germline loops: CDR1 SGHDN, CDR2 FVKESK. The chain's CDR3 is CASSQSGPRPYGYTF. CDR3 coding DNA: TGTGCCAGCAGCCAGTCTGGCCCGCGGCCGTATGGCTACACCTTC. Filled out from reference TRBV14 and TRBJ1-2, the complete variable domain reads EAGVTQFPSHSVIEKGQTVTLRCDPISGHDNLYWYRRVMGKEIKFLLHFVKESKQDESGMPNNRFLAERTGGTYSTLKVQPAELEDSGVYFCASSQSGPRPYGYTFGSGTRLTVV.

This clone is a singleton in its sample. The V gene is TRBV5-1, the J gene TRBJ2-3; TRBD2 might be the D (6 bases). Germline values: CDR1 SGHRS, CDR2 YFSETQ. The CDR3 has 18 amino acids. Trimming left V 2 bases short and J 0 bases short, with 19 bases between. The CDR3 region has the DNA TGCGCCAGCAGCTTAAATCCTCAAGGCGGGACTAGCACAGATACGCAGTATTTT. Translation: CASSLNPQGGTSTDTQYF.

This chain connects TRBV7-9 to TRBJ2-6; 9 nucleotides agree with TRBD1. V lost 5 bases, J lost 1 base, and 9 bases stayed unmatched. The CDR3 loop spans 18 amino acids. Germline V lookup: CDR1 SEHNR, CDR2 FQNEAQ (reference sequence). The CDR3 loop reads CASSGGDRAPSGANVLTF. In DNA form, the CDR3 reads TGTGCCAGCAGCGGAGGGGACAGGGCCCCTTCTGGGGCCAACGTCCTGACTTTC.

The chain carries TRBV27 and TRBJ2-7, with D maybe TRBD2 (5 bases). Germline lookup yields CDR1 MNHEY and CDR2 SMNVEV (reference sequence). Trimming removed 2 bases from V and 0 bases from J, with 11 bases in between. CDR3 length equals 15 residues. CDR3 sequence: CASSLRGIPSYEQYF. Written as DNA, the CDR3 is TGTGCCAGCAGTTTACGGGGAATACCCTCCTACGAGCAGTACTTC.

The chain joins TRBV6-5 to TRBJ2-5, with 7 bases aligning to TRBD1. Unmatched junction bases numbered 5, after V lost 8 bases and J lost 2 bases. This CDR3 is 13 amino acids long. Germline CDR1 and CDR2: MNHEY and SVGAGI. CDR3: CASARGKQETQYF. CDR3 coding DNA: TGTGCCAGCGCCAGGGGGAAACAAGAGACCCAGTACTTC.

This clone was seen a handful of times. This sequence joins TRBV5-1 and TRBJ2-1, with D perhaps matching TRBD2 (5 bases). V gave up 7 bases and J gave up 0 bases, with 14 bases separating them. Germline V gives CDR1 SGHRS, CDR2 YFSETQ. CDR3 length: 15 residues. CDR3 coding DNA: TGCGCCAGCTTTCGGACTGGGAGCTCCTACAATGAGCAGTTCTTC. It codes for CASFRTGSSYNEQFF.

This rearrangement joins TRBV12-3 or TRBV12-4 to TRBJ2-7; weak D call: TRBD2 (5 bases). The ends were cut back, 7 bases at V and 3 bases at J, with 13 bases in the middle. The CDR3 has 13 residues. CDR3 protein: CASTPTAGYEQYF. The CDR3 nucleotides read TGTGCCAGCACCCCCACGGCGGGCTACGAGCAGTACTTC.

The genes are TRBV11-3 and TRBJ1-6; D perhaps matches TRBD1 (5 bases). Germline CDR1 reads SGHNT; CDR2 reads YENEEA. V was cut by 5 bases and J by 4 bases, with 9 bases left in between. This CDR3 region has 14 residues. The CDR3 loop is CASSIDSYNSPLHF. CDR3 sequence (DNA): TGTGCCAGCAGCATCGACAGTTATAATTCACCCCTCCACTTT.

The rearrangement links TRBV2 to TRBJ2-7; no clear D gene. The germline V gene encodes CDR1 SNHLY and CDR2 FYNNEI. The CDR3 has 16 residues. Trimming left V 7 bases short and J 0 bases short, with 19 bases between. This CDR3 reads CASTVDEASRSYEQYF. The CDR3 coding sequence is TGTGCCAGCACCGTAGATGAGGCCTCCCGCTCCTACGAGCAGTACTTC.

The chain has TRBV10-3 and TRBJ1-1, with 7 bases matching TRBD1. Germline values: CDR1 ENHRY, CDR2 SYGVKD. The CDR3 is 14 amino acids. The ends lost 5 bases at V and 11 bases at J; junction bases unmatched: 14. The CDR3 coding sequence is TGTGCCATCAGTTCGACAGGGTTCCAAAGCGGGGCTTTCTTT. This sequence encodes CAISSTGFQSGAFF.

The chain carries TRBV6-2 or TRBV6-3 and TRBJ2-1; TRBD2 agrees at 7 bases. V lost 6 bases and J lost 4; bases outside the gene matches: 18. Germline V gene data show CDR1 as MNHEY and CDR2 as SVGEGT. There are 18 residues in the CDR3. The CDR3 spells CASSPPGGAPNTYNEQFF. The CDR3 DNA is TGTGCCAGCAGCCCTCCGGGGGGAGCTCCTAATACGTACAATGAGCAGTTCTTC.

This chain uses TRBV5-5 with TRBJ2-7; D might be TRBD1 (6 bases). V was cut by 4 bases and J by 0 bases, with 26 bases left in between. The CDR3 extends over 19 amino acids. CDR1 and CDR2 (germline): SGHKS, YYEKEE (reference sequence). The DNA of the CDR3 is TGTGCCAGCAGCACTGTACATCGGTACAGGGTAGGGCCCTCCTACGAGCAGTACTTC. Translating it yields CASSTVHRYRVGPSYEQYF.

The CDR3 nucleotides read TGTGCCAGTAGCCCTAACCAAGAGACCCAGTACTTC. This translates into CASSPNQETQYF. The rearrangement joins TRBV19 to TRBJ2-5; the D is unclear. V lost 6 bases to trimming and J lost 0 bases, with 5 bases between them. The length of the CDR3 is 12 residues. Germline CDR1 LNHDA, CDR2 SQIVND (reference sequence).